The sequence of this T cell receptor (beta chain) was determined in a study of shared clonotypes between healthy human individuals (dated by TCRdb to 2020 to 2022). For the wider study: The cohort included a few men and a couple of women between 18 and 49 years of age. Blood TCR repertoires of about five healthy adults were deeply sequenced to estimate repertoire size and the extent of clonotype sharing between individuals. Between about 0.8 and 9 billion PBMCs per donor were obtained by leukapheresis. Per donor, three plates each were used for CD4 naive and CD4 memory, two for CD8 naive, and one for CD8 memory. Different laboratories and diverse techniques were used to prepare libraries and sequence TCR repertoires, to increase sequencing depth and limit assay-specific biases. Paper-wide results and their limitations: Sampling was restricted to blood, and TCR repertoires in tissues likely differ from the TCR repertoires found in blood. Estimated clonotype richness was generally larger for naive than for memory subsets. Clonotypes shared by all four sorted-subset donors showed higher generation probabilities than non-shared clonotypes. Based on pairwise subsampling, the degree of clonotype sharing among donors was expected to be affected by sequencing depth. Sharing across a few donors was observed for approximately 5% of naive CD4, 3.5% of naive CD8, 2.3% of memory CD4, and about 0.4% of memory CD8 clonotypes. The genetic and exposure-history diversity represented was limited by the small number of donors. Even with the large sequencing depth, rarefaction of the sorted-subset datasets indicated that sequencing was incomplete.

TCR CDR3 regions were amplified from genomic DNA by multiplex PCR using the deep immunoSEQ assay. Extracted genomic DNA from each cell subset was spread evenly across all wells of several immunoSEQ 96-well plates, with each plate serving as a replicate. For sorted subsets, approximately 200 ng of genomic DNA, equivalent to around 31,000 T cell genomes, went into each replicate PCR. Purified libraries were quantified with a Qubit 3.0 fluorometer, sized on a Bioanalyzer 2100, and re-quantified with the KAPA Library Quantification kit. Every immunoSEQ 96-well plate was sequenced on a dedicated single-read 150-cycle Illumina NextSeq 550 flow cell. The original methods were these. The immunoSEQ output contained only junctional sequences without quality scores, so filtering could not match that applied to full-length reads. Sequences were annotated with PyIR, a Python wrapper for IgBLAST v1.9, and V/J genes and CDR3 were assigned using IMGT germline references. Reads were removed for weak V/J assignments (E-value above 1e-6), missing CDR3, stop codons, out-of-frame junctions, or ambiguous translated residues. A V3J clonotype was defined by an identical inferred V gene, J gene, and CDR3 amino acid sequence. To compute the percentage overlap between repertoires, the number of shared unique clonotypes was divided by the size of the smaller repertoire. Three approaches were used to assess repertoire richness: RTK rarefaction, the Chao1 estimator, and Recon v2.1 estimates of unobserved clonotypes. For all TCRbeta clonotypes obtained by the gDNA method from several donors, generation probabilities were computed with OLGA. The source is immuneACCESS, and TCRdb retained only in-frame sequences with V and J called. Part of the clones is not carried over; for the studies checked, unresolved V genes explain less than half of this, and the remainder is unexplained. V, J and clone size reflect that table, while D and trimming were determined from the DNA. The sample profile shows about 2.1 million clones; around 95% of them were found once. The top ten hold about 1.7% of the sample.

V loses 3 bases at its end and J loses 5 bases; junction bases beyond the gene matches: 9. Reading from cysteine to phenylalanine, the CDR3 counts 15 amino acids. The kept DNA is CDR3 alone, 45 bases in frame from the first base. According to the germline V gene (reference sequence), CDR1 reads LNHDA and CDR2 reads SQIVND. Comments on this clone: Its recognized antigen is unknown. Base qualities are not at hand, and no much larger clone is one base apart.

CD8 naive samples were obtained by positive selection for CCR7 among CD45RO-negative cells, yielding a CD45RA+CCR7+ population from which TemRA cells were excluded. Donors were healthy HIV-negative adults with no recently reported acute infections or vaccinations. Only Caucasian adults living in Nashville, Tennessee, USA were represented among the donors. After blood collection by leukapheresis, PBMCs were isolated using Ficoll-Histopaque density gradient centrifugation and then cryopreserved in the vapor phase of liquid nitrogen. Analytical flow cytometry was used to check the purity and quantity of every magnetically sorted T cell population. Genomic DNA was isolated from each sorted fraction and quantified by UV absorbance on a Nanodrop 2000c.

The sequence joins TRBV19 to TRBJ2-7; 8 junctional bases match TRBD2. What was sequenced was naive CD8+ T cells from PBMCs. The cell subset or site label corresponds to: CD45RA+CCR7+. The source is a man aged 18 to 30 in good health. Some clones in this sample may be carry-over from other donors' samples. The CDR3 region: CASSMGTSSLNEQYF. At the DNA level, the sequence is TGTGCCAGTAGTATGGGGACTAGTTCGCTCAACGAGCAGTACTTC.